These 6 T cell receptor beta chains were all obtained from the same sample, sequenced in a study of T-cell memory formation after mild COVID-19. TCRdb used MiXCR to reprocess the 5' RACE reads, holding one entry per CDR3 protein. The table has approximately 150,000 distinct CDR3 sequences, approximately 15% seen once. What was sequenced was PBMCs or a T cell subset sorted from them (not recorded which). The receptors were gathered from an adult woman who had mild COVID-19 (a few samples of this study predate the infection). Cell type and time point are not known.

The rearrangement joins TRBV4-3 to TRBJ2-3, with D perhaps TRBD2 (6 bases). Trimming removed 3 bases at V and 8 bases at J, with 9 bases between. The CDR3 spans 12 residues. Germline CDR1 LGHNA, CDR2 YSLEER. The CDR3: CASSQEGGTQYF. The CDR3 DNA is TGCGCCAGCAGCCAGGAGGGCGGTACGCAGTATTTT.

This clonotype was observed a few times. V is TRBV11-2 and J is TRBJ2-1; 8 nucleotides line up with TRBD2. V shed 6 bases and J 7 bases; nucleotides not matched to a gene: 5. The CDR3 is 13 amino acids. Germline V gene lookup returns CDR1 SGHAT and CDR2 FQNNGV. CDR3 residues: CASRASGLNEQFF. CDR3 sequence (DNA): TGTGCCAGCAGGGCTAGCGGGTTAAATGAGCAGTTCTTC.

J is TRBJ1-6 and V is TRBV3-1; no clear D. CDR1 LGHDT and CDR2 YNNKEL come from the germline V gene (reference sequence). V was cut by 3 bases and J by 7 bases, with 16 bases left in between. This CDR3 spans 16 amino acids. As DNA, the CDR3 is TGTGCCAGCAGCCAGGTTGAAGGTGGGCTGAATTCACCCCTCCACTTT. Translation: CASSQVEGGLNSPLHF.

The V gene is TRBV5-5, the J gene TRBJ2-3; no firm D call. The CDR3 spans 16 residues. The V and J ends lost 0 bases and 1 base respectively, with 12 bases between them. CDR1 SGHKS and CDR2 YYEKEE come from the germline V gene (reference sequence). The CDR3 loop reads CASSLEASWGTDTQYF. In nucleotides, the CDR3 is TGTGCCAGCAGCTTGGAGGCCTCCTGGGGCACAGATACGCAGTATTTT.

The chain couples TRBV12-3 or TRBV12-4 to TRBJ2-3; D perhaps matches TRBD1 (5 bases). There are 13 residues in the CDR3. V lost 6 bases and J 1 base, leaving 8 bases between the germline ends. CDR3 DNA sequence: TGTGCCAGCAGACAGGCAGGCACAGATACGCAGTATTTT. Translated, it gives CASRQAGTDTQYF.

The chain carries TRBV4-1 and TRBJ1-1; no clear D gene. The CDR3 covers 14 residues. Germline CDR1 MGHRA, CDR2 YSYEKL. The ends were cut back, 0 bases at V and 4 bases at J, with 9 bases in the middle. CDR3: CASSQDVGSTEAFF. DNA of the CDR3: TGCGCCAGCAGCCAAGATGTGGGGTCCACTGAAGCTTTCTTT.